This entry describes one T cell receptor beta chain. Its target is unknown. The CDR3 spans 14 residues. CDR1 and CDR2 from the germline V gene are MNHEY and SMNVEV (reference sequence). Germline trimming cut 2 bases from V and 5 bases from J; bases unmatched to any gene: 5. The PCR made use of 60 Vbeta and 13 Jbeta primers. In the authors' methods: Per a later analysis, the number of unique TCR beta chains was around 80 million, of which roughly 9.9 million were shared. The assay was immunoSEQ multiplex PCR, and TCRdb's table has in-frame clones only and misses some. The V and J calls and the clone size are those of that table, but D and trimming were determined from the DNA. The sample has some 240,000 clones; about nine tenths are singletons. The source of the sample is a study of cytomegalovirus exposure and HLA in healthy donors. Overall study results and limits: Excluded: some indistinguishable V segments such as TRBV6-2 and TRBV6-3. A later analysis linked a missense DCLRE1C variant to TCR beta V- and J-gene trimming. Serostatus for CMV was the only available immune exposure information.

The chain carries TRBV27 and TRBJ2-5; 7 nucleotides line up with TRBD1. The receptor comes from a girl aged 2-10 years in good health and CMV-seronegative. Sequencing used PBMCs. The CDR3 is CASSLRGGRETQYF. The CDR3 DNA reads TGTGCCAGCAGTTTACGAGGGGGCAGGGAGACCCAGTACTTC.